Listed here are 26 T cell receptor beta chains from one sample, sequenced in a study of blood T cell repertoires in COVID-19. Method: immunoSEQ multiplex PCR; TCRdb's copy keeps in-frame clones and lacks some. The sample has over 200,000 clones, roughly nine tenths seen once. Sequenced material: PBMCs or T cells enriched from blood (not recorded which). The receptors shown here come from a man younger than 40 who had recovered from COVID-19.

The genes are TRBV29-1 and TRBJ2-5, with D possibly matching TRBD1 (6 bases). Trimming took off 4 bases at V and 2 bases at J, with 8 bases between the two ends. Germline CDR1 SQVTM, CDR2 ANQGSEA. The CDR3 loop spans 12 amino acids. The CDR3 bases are TGCAGCGTTGTCACAGGGCAAGAGACCCAGTACTTC. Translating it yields CSVVTGQETQYF.

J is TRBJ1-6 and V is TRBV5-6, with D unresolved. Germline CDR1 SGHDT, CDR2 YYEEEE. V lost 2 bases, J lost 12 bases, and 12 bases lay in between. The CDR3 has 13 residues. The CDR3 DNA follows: TGTGCCAGCAGCTTCCAAGACCAGGTACCCCTCCACTTT. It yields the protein CASSFQDQVPLHF.

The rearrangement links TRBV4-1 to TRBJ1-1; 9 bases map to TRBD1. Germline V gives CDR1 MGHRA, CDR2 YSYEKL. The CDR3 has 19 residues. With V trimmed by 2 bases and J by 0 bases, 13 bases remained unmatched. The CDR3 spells CASSQPGQGGPNMNTEAFF. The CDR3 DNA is TGCGCCAGCAGCCAACCGGGACAGGGCGGACCTAATATGAACACTGAAGCTTTCTTT.

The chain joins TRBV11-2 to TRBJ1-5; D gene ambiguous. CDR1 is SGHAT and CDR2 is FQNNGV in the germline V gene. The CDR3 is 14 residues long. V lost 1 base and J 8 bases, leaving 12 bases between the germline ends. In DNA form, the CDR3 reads TGTGCCAGCAGCTTAGCCGGTTTGCGCGAGCCCCAGCATTTT. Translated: CASSLAGLREPQHF.

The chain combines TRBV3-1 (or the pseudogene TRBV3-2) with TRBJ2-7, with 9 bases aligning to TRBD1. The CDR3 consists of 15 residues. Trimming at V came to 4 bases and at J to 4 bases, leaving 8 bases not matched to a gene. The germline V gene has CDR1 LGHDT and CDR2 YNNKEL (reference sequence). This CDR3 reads CASSRARDRVYEQYF. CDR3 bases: TGTGCCAGCAGCCGGGCCCGGGACAGGGTTTACGAGCAGTACTTC.

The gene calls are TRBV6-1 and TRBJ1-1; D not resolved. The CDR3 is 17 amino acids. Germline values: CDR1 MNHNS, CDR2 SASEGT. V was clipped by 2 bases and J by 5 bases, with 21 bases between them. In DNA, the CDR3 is TGTGCCAGCAGTGAAATTGGTCAGTGGGGAGGGTCGACTGAAGCTTTCTTT. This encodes CASSEIGQWGGSTEAFF.

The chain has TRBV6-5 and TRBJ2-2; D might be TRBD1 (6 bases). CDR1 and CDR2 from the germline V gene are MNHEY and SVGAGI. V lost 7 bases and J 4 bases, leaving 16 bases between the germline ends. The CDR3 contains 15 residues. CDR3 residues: CASTPTHRATGELFF. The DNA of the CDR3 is TGTGCCAGCACCCCGACCCACAGGGCCACCGGGGAGCTGTTTTTT.

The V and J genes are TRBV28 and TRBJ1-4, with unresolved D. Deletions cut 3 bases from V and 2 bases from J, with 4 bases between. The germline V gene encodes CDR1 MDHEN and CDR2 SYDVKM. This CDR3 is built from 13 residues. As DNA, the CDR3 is TGTGCCAGCAGTTTCATTACTAATGAAAAACTGTTTTTT. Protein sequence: CASSFITNEKLFF.

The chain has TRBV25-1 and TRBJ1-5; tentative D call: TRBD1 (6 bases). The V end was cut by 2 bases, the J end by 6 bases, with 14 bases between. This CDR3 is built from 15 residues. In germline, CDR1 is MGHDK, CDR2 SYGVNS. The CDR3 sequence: CASSEGGAVSQPQHF. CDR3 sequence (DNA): TGTGCCAGCAGTGAAGGGGGGGCGGTCAGTCAGCCCCAGCATTTT. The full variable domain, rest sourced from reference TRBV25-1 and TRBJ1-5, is EADIYQTPRYLVIGTGKKITLECSQTMGHDKMYWYQQDPGMELHLIHYSYGVNSTEKGDLSSESTVSRIRTEHFPLTLESARPSHTSQYLCASSEGGAVSQPQHFGDGTRLSIL.

The CDR3 DNA reads as TGTGCCAGTAGCCTGGCCGGGACTCCGGCTTACAATGAGCAGTTCTTC. It translates to CASSLAGTPAYNEQFF. The chain uses TRBV19 and TRBJ2-1, with a tentative D call TRBD2 (6 bases). This CDR3 region has 16 residues. Germline values: CDR1 LNHDA, CDR2 SQIVND (reference sequence). Trimming took off 6 bases at V and 4 bases at J, with 19 bases between the two ends.

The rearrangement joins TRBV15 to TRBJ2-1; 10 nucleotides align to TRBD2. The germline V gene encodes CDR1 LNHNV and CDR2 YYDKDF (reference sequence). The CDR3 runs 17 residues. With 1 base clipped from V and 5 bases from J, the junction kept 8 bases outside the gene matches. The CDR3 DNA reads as TGTGCCACCAGCAGAGGTACAGCGGGAGGGCCCCACAATGAGCAGTTCTTC. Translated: CATSRGTAGGPHNEQFF.

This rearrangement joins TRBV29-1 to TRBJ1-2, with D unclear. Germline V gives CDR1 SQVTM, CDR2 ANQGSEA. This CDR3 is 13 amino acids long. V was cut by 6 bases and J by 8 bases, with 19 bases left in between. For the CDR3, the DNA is TGCAGCGTGGAAAACGAAGATCCTCGGGGCTACACCTTC. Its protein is CSVENEDPRGYTF.

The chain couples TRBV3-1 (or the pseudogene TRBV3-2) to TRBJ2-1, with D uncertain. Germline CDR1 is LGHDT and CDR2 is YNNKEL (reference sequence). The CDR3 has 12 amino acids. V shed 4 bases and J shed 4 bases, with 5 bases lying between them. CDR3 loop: CASSLPYNEQFF. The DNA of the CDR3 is TGTGCCAGCAGCCTCCCATACAATGAGCAGTTCTTC.

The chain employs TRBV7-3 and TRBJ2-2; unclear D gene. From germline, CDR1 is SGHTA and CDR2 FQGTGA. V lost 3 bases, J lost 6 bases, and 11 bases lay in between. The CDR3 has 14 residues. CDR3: CASSFDRGAGELFF. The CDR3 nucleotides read TGTGCCAGCAGCTTCGATCGCGGCGCCGGGGAGCTGTTTTTT.

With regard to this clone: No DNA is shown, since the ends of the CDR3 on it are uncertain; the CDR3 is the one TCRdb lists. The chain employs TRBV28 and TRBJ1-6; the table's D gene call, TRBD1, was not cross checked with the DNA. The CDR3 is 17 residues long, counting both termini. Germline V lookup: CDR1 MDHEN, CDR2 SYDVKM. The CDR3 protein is CASSFLWTGGYNSPLHF.

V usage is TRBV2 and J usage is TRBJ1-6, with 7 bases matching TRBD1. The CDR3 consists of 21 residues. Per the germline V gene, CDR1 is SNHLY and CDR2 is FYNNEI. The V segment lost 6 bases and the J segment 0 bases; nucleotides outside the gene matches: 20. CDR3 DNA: TGTGCCAGCAGCCGGGACAGAAAGGTGTTAGCTGAAAGCTCCTATAATTCACCCCTCCACTTT. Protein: CASSRDRKVLAESSYNSPLHF.

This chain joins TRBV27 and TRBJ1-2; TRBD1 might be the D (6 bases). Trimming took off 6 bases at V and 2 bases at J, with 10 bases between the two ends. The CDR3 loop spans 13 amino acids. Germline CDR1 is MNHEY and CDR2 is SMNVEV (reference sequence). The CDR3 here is CASSYRVNYGYTF. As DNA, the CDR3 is TGTGCCAGCAGCTACAGGGTCAACTATGGCTACACCTTC.

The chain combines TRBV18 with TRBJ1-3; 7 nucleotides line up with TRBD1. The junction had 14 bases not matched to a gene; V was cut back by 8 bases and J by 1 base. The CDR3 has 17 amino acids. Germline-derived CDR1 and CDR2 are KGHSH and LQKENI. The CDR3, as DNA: TGTGCCAGCACGCCGTTCACCGGGACAGAGTCTGGAAACACCATATATTTT. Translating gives CASTPFTGTESGNTIYF.

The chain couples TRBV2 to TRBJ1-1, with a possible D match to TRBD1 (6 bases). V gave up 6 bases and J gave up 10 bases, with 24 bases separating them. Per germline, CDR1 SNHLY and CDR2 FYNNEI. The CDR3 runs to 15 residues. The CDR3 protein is CASRTQLQGRERAFF. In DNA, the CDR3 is TGTGCCAGCAGGACACAACTACAGGGAAGGGAAAGAGCTTTCTTT.

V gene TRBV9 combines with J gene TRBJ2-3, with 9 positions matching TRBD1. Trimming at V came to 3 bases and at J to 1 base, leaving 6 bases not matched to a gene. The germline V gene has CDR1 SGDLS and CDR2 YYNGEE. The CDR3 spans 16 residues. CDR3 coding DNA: TGTGCCAGCAGCGGACTAAGGGACAGGGGCACAGATACGCAGTATTTT. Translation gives CASSGLRDRGTDTQYF.

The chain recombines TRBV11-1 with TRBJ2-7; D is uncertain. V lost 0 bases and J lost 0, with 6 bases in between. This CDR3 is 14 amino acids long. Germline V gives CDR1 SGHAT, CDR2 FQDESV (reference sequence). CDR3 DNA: TGTGCCAGCAGCTTAGCACTTATCTCCTACGAGCAGTACTTC. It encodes CASSLALISYEQYF.

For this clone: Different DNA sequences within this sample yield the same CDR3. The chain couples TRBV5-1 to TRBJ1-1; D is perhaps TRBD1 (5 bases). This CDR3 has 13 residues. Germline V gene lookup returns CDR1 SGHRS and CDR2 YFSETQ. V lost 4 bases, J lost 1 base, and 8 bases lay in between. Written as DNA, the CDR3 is TGCGCCAGCAGCCTCGGGGGGAACACTGAAGCTTTCTTT. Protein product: CASSLGGNTEAFF.

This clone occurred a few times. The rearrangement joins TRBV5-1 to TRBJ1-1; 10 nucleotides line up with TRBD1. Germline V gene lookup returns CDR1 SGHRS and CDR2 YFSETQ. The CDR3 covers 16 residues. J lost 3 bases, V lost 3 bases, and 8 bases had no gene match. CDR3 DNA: TGCGCCAGCAGCTCCGGGACAGGGGATTTGTACACTGAAGCTTTCTTT. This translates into CASSSGTGDLYTEAFF. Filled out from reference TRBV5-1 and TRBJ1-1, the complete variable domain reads KAGVTQTPRYLIKTRGQQVTLSCSPISGHRSVSWYQQTPGQGLQFLFEYFSETQRNKGNFPGRFSGRQFSNSRSEMNVSTLELGDSALYLCASSSGTGDLYTEAFFGQGTRLTVV.

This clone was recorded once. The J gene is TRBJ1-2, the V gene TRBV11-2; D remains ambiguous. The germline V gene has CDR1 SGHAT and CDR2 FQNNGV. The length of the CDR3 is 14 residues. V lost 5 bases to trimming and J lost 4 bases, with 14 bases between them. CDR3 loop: CASSPNTAGYGYTF. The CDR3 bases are TGTGCCAGCAGCCCCAACACAGCGGGCTATGGCTACACCTTC. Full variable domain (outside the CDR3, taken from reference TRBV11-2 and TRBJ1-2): EAGVAQSPRYKIIEKRQSVAFWCNPISGHATLYWYQQILGQGPKLLIQFQNNGVVDDSQLPKDRFSAERLKGVDSTLKIQPAKLEDSAVYLCASSPNTAGYGYTFGSGTRLTVV.

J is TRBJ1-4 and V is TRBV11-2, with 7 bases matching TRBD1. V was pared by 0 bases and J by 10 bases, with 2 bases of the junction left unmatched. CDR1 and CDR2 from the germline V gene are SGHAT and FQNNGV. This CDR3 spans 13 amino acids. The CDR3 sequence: CASSLDRQGKLFF. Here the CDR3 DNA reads TGTGCCAGCAGCTTAGACAGACAGGGAAAACTGTTTTTT. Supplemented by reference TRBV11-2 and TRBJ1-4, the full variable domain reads EAGVAQSPRYKIIEKRQSVAFWCNPISGHATLYWYQQILGQGPKLLIQFQNNGVVDDSQLPKDRFSAERLKGVDSTLKIQPAKLEDSAVYLCASSLDRQGKLFFGSGTQLSVL.

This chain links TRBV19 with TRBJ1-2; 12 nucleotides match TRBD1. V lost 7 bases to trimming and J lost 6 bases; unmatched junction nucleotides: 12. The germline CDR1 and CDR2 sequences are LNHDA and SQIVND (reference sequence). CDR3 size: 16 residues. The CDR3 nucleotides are TGTGCCAGTACCTTGGGGACAGGGGGCACCCTCAATGGCTACACCTTC. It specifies CASTLGTGGTLNGYTF.